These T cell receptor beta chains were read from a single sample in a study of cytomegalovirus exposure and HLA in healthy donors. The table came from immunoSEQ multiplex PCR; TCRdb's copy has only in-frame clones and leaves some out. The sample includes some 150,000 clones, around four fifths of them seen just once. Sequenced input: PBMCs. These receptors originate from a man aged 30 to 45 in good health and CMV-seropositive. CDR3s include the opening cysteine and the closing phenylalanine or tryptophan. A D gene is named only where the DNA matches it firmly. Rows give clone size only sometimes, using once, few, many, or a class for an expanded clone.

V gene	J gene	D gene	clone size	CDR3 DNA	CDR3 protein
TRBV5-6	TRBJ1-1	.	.	TGTGCCAGCAGCTTGGTGGAGGGAGGGGCCACTGAAGCTTTCTTT	CASSLVEGGATEAFF
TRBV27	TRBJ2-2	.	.	TGTGCCAGCAGTTTCTCGTTCACCGGGGAGCCGTTTTTT	CASSFSFTGEPFF
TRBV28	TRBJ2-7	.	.	TGTGCCAGCTCTGGGTCCGCAGGGTCGGAGCAAGCCTACGAGCAGTACTTC	CASSGSAGSEQAYEQYF
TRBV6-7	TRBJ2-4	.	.	TGTGCCAGCAGTTACTCGATGGGCCGGACTCAAAAAAACATTCAGTACTTC	CASSYSMGRTQKNIQYF
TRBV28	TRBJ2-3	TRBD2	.	TGTGCCAGCAGTCGTATAGCGGGAACCGCCGGTACAGATACGCAGTATTTT	CASSRIAGTAGTDTQYF
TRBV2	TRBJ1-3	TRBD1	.	TGTGCCAGCAGTGAACCGGGACAGGGGGGAAACACCATATATTTT	CASSEPGQGGNTIYF
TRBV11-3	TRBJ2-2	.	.	TGTGCCAGCAGCTTAGAAGGCGGGGCCACCGGGGAGCTGTTTTTT	CASSLEGGATGELFF
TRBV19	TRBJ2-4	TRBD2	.	TGTGCCAGTAGTAATTCCCGACTAGCGGGGAGGGTAAACATTCAGTACTTC	CASSNSRLAGRVNIQYF
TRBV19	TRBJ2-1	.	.	TGTGCCAGTAGTATAGGTGGAGACAGGTATCAAAATGAGCAGTTCTTC	CASSIGGDRYQNEQFF
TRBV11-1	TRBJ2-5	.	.	TGTGCCAGCAGCCCCGATTCGTACCGAGAAGAGACCCAGTACTTC	CASSPDSYREETQYF
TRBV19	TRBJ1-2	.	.	TGTGCCAGTACCCAGCTGGGAGAGATGGATGGCTACACCTTC	CASTQLGEMDGYTF
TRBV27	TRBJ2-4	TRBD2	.	TGTGCCAGCAGTTTCGATAATTACCAGGCGGGGGTGCTGTACTTC	CASSFDNYQAGVLYF
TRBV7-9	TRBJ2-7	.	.	TGTGCCAGCAGCTTAGACGGACAGTCCTACGAGCAGTACTTC	CASSLDGQSYEQYF
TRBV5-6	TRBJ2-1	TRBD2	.	TGTGCCAGCAGCCTCGGGACTAGCGGATTCAATGAGCAGTTCTTC	CASSLGTSGFNEQFF
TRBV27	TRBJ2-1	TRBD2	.	TGTGCCAGCAGTTTAATTGGGACTAGCGGGATTGCTGAGCAGTTCTTC	CASSLIGTSGIAEQFF
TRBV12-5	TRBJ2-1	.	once	TGTGCTAGTGGTTTGGTAGGTAAGGAGGAGGTATCCTACAATGAGCAGTTCTTC	CASGLVGKEEVSYNEQFF
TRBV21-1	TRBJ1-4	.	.	TGTGCCAGCAGCATATTACAGGGAACAGCAGGTAATGAAAAACTGTTTTTT	CASSILQGTAGNEKLFF
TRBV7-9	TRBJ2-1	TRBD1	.	TGTGCCAGCAGCTCGGACAGGGAGAGGTTCTTC	CASSSDRERFF
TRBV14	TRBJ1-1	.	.	TGTGCCAGCAGCCAAACAGGGAACACTGAAGCTTTCTTT	CASSQTGNTEAFF
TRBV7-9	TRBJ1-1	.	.	TGTTCCAGCAGCTTAGCGCGAGCTGAAGCTTTCTTT	CSSSLARAEAFF
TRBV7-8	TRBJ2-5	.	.	TGTGCCAGCAGCTTATCCACCGGACAGCAAGAGACCCAGTACTTC	CASSLSTGQQETQYF
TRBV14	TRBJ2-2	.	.	TGTGCCAGCAGCGTCCTGGGCAGGGCAACCGGGGAGCTGTTTTTT	CASSVLGRATGELFF
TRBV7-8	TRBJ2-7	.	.	TGTGCCAGCAGCCGAACAGGGCTCGGCGAGCAGTACTTC	CASSRTGLGEQYF
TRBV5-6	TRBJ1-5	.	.	TGTGCCAGCAGTCGGGGGAGGACTTATAGCAATCAGCCCCAGCATTTT	CASSRGRTYSNQPQHF
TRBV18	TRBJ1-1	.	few	TGTGCCAGCTCGCTAAACAAGGGAGGGGAGACTGAAGCTTTCTTT	CASSLNKGGETEAFF
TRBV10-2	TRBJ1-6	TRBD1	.	TGCGCCAGCAGAGGGGACAGGGGCAGTAATTCACCCCTCCACTTT	CASRGDRGSNSPLHF
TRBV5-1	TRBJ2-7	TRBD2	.	TGCGCCAGCAGCCTGGGACTAGCGTTTACCGAGGACGAGCAGTACTTC	CASSLGLAFTEDEQYF
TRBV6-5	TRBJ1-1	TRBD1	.	TGTGCCAGCAGTCGTGACAGGGGGCGGAACACTGAAGCTTTCTTT	CASSRDRGRNTEAFF
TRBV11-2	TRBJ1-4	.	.	TGTGCCAGCACCATTGGAGGGGCGGGAGGGAAAAAACTGTTTTTT	CASTIGGAGGKKLFF
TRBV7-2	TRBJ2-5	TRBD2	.	TGTGCCAGCAGCTTAGAACCCGTAGCGGGAAGAGAGACCCAGTACTTC	CASSLEPVAGRETQYF